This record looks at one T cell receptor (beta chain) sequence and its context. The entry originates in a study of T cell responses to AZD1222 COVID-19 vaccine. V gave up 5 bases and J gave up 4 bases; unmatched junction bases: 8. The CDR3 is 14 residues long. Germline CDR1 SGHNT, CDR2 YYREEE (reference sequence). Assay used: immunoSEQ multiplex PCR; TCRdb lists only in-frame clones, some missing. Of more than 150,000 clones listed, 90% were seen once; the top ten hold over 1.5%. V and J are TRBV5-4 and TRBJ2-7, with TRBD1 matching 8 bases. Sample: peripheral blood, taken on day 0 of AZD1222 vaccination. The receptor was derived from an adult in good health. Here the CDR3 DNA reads TGTGCCAGCAGTCAGGACAGGGTAACGTACGAGCAGTACTTC. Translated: CASSQDRVTYEQYF.